Shown below are 18 T cell receptor beta chains from a single sample sequenced in a study of early stage breast cancer tumors. Assay used: immunoSEQ multiplex PCR; TCRdb lists only in-frame clones, some missing. This table has under 45,000 clones, over 65% appearing once. The sample was blood. The receptor set was obtained from a person aged 55-75 years with breast cancer.

The count of this clone is one. The V call is TRBV5-4, the J call TRBJ1-1; D unclear. CDR3 length equals 13 residues. The germline V and J ends were trimmed by 7 bases and 1 base, with 11 bases remaining between them. Germline CDR1 SGHNT, CDR2 YYREEE (reference sequence). DNA for the CDR3: TGTGCCAGCTTCCGAACGGGGAACACTGAAGCTTTCTTT. Protein: CASFRTGNTEAFF.

The chain carries TRBV7-9 and TRBJ2-3, with 9 bases matching TRBD2. V lost 5 bases to trimming and J lost 2 bases; unmatched junction nucleotides: 5. Germline CDR1 and CDR2: SEHNR and FQNEAQ (reference sequence). This CDR3 has 15 amino acids. CDR3 DNA sequence: TGTGCCAGCAGCGCTCTAGCGGGGTCCACAGATACGCAGTATTTT. Residues: CASSALAGSTDTQYF. Full variable domain (remainder filled in from reference TRBV7-9 and TRBJ2-3): DTGVSQNPRHKITKRGQNVTFRCDPISEHNRLYWYRQTLGQGPEFLTYFQNEAQLEKSRLLSDRFSAERPKGSFSTLEIQRTEQGDSAMYLCASSALAGSTDTQYFGPGTRLTVL.

V usage is TRBV5-6 and J usage is TRBJ2-1; D remains ambiguous. Trimming removed 4 bases at V and 4 bases at J, with 9 bases between. Looked up from germline, CDR1 is SGHDT and CDR2 is YYEEEE. The CDR3 is made up of 13 amino acids. This CDR3 is CASSKATYNEQFF. The CDR3 DNA follows: TGTGCCAGCAGCAAAGCAACTTACAATGAGCAGTTCTTC.

The CDR3 DNA reads TGTGCCTGGGACAGGCCCTACACTGAAGCTTTCTTT. Encoded protein: CAWDRPYTEAFF. The chain carries TRBV30 and TRBJ1-1, with D perhaps TRBD1 (6 bases). In germline, CDR1 is GTSNPN, CDR2 SVGIG (reference sequence). The V end lost 5 bases, the J end lost 3 bases, and 10 bases lay between the germline ends. The CDR3 length is 12 residues.

This clone was observed a single time. CDR3 amino acids: CAWSNRGLQETQYF. CDR3 nucleotides: TGTGCCTGGAGTAACAGGGGACTCCAAGAGACCCAGTACTTC. The chain is built from TRBV30 and TRBJ2-5; tentative D call: TRBD1 (7 bases). The CDR3 loop spans 14 amino acids. Germline V gives CDR1 GTSNPN, CDR2 SVGIG (reference sequence). V was cut by 2 bases and J by 1 base, with 11 bases left in between.

The V call is TRBV18, the J call TRBJ1-2; D is undetermined. V lost 0 bases and J 6 bases, leaving 14 bases between the germline ends. Germline CDR1 KGHSH, CDR2 LQKENI. The CDR3 has 15 amino acids. The CDR3 here is CASSPPTTYGNGYTF. The CDR3, as DNA: TGTGCCAGCTCACCACCCACGACCTACGGGAATGGCTACACCTTC.

This clone occurred once. The chain employs TRBV6-4 and TRBJ2-4; D is possibly TRBD1 (6 bases). CDR3 length: 15 amino acids. In germline, CDR1 is MRHNA, CDR2 SNTAGT. Trimming cost V 3 bases and J 3 bases, with 12 bases left between them. In DNA, the CDR3 is TGTGCCAGCAGTGAGACCGCGGACAGCAAAAACATTCAGTACTTC. Encoded protein: CASSETADSKNIQYF.

The V gene is TRBV18, the J gene TRBJ2-2; 7 nucleotides line up with TRBD2. This CDR3 region has 21 residues. Germline-derived CDR1 and CDR2 are KGHSH and LQKENI. The J segment lost 5 bases and the V segment lost 3 bases, leaving 24 bases of the junction unmatched. The chain's CDR3 is CASSPPWSPRLAALRTGELFF. DNA of the CDR3: TGTGCCAGCTCACCTCCATGGTCCCCGAGGCTAGCGGCGCTTAGAACCGGGGAGCTGTTTTTT.

The sample holds a few counts of this clone. The chain uses TRBV6-5 and TRBJ1-4; D gene ambiguous. Germline V CDR1 and CDR2: MNHEY, SVGAGI. There are 14 residues in the CDR3. Trimming took off 6 bases at V and 0 bases at J, with 8 bases between the two ends. The CDR3 protein is CASSRFPTNEKLFF. The CDR3 bases are TGTGCCAGCAGCAGGTTTCCAACTAATGAAAAACTGTTTTTT.

This clone was picked up a small number of times. The rearrangement uses TRBV28 and TRBJ2-3, with 10 nucleotides matching TRBD2. From germline, CDR1 is MDHEN and CDR2 SYDVKM. This CDR3 is built from 15 residues. This CDR3 reads CGISSGRVITDTQYF. The CDR3 nucleotides are TGTGGTATTTCGAGCGGGAGGGTTATCACAGATACGCAGTATTTT.

The gene calls are TRBV6-4 and TRBJ1-5; D is possibly TRBD1 (5 bases). Looked up from germline, CDR1 is MRHNA and CDR2 is SNTAGT. V was shortened by 6 bases and J by 2 bases, with 23 bases between the two germline ends. The CDR3 has 18 amino acids. The CDR3 loop reads CASRDKGNLLGGNQPQHF. CDR3 sequence (DNA): TGTGCCAGCAGGGACAAAGGGAATCTCCTTGGGGGCAATCAGCCCCAGCATTTT.

The chain recombines TRBV14 with TRBJ2-1; 8 bases are shared with TRBD2. After removal of 6 bases from V and 3 bases from J, the junction contained 7 bases not matched to a gene. In germline, CDR1 is SGHDN, CDR2 FVKESK. CDR3 length: 15 amino acids. CDR3 in DNA: TGTGCCAGCAGGTCAGGACTAGCTTACTACAATGAGCAGTTCTTC. This codes for CASRSGLAYYNEQFF.

The chain uses TRBV27 and TRBJ1-4; a weak D match, TRBD1 (5 bases). The CDR3 contains 15 residues. The V gene's germline CDR1 is MNHEY and CDR2 SMNVEV (reference sequence). Trimming cost V 4 bases and J 0 bases, with 9 bases left between them. This chain's CDR3 is CASSSDTATNEKLFF. The DNA of the CDR3 is TGTGCCAGCAGTTCGGACACCGCAACTAATGAAAAACTGTTTTTT. Full variable domain (remainder filled in from reference TRBV27 and TRBJ1-4): EAQVTQNPRYLITVTGKKLTVTCSQNMNHEYMSWYRQDPGLGLRQIYYSMNVEVTDKGDVPEGYKVSRKEKRNFPLILESPSPNQTSLYFCASSSDTATNEKLFFGSGTQLSVL.

The J gene is TRBJ2-1, the V gene TRBV28, with a weak D call TRBD2 (7 bases). With 6 bases removed from V and 7 bases from J, the gap between germline ends came to 22 bases. This CDR3 comprises 16 residues. Germline assignment: CDR1 MDHEN and CDR2 SYDVKM. Here the CDR3 DNA reads TGTGCCAGCAGCCTTCCTAGAGGGGGGGCTTGGAATGAGCAGTTCTTC. The encoded protein is CASSLPRGGAWNEQFF.

The V gene is TRBV7-8, the J gene TRBJ1-2; D unresolved. Trimming took off 5 bases at V and 5 bases at J, with 15 bases between the two ends. The CDR3 has 14 residues. From germline, CDR1 is SGHVS and CDR2 FQNEAQ. The CDR3 sequence: CASSPRAVPYGYTF. CDR3 in DNA: TGTGCCAGCAGCCCCCGGGCAGTCCCTTATGGCTACACCTTC.

V is TRBV6-1 and J is TRBJ1-5; maybe TRBD1 (5 bases). There are 13 residues in the CDR3. Germline V gene sequence: CDR1 MNHNS, CDR2 SASEGT. Trimming took off 6 bases at V and 7 bases at J, with 13 bases between the two ends. CDR3 loop: CASRVQGIQPQHF. Written as DNA, the CDR3 is TGTGCCAGCAGAGTCCAGGGAATACAGCCCCAGCATTTT.

Written as DNA, the CDR3 is TGCGCCAGCAGCCAACAGAACATGGGACTAGCGGGAGGCGGGGAGCAGTTCTTC. Translating it yields CASSQQNMGLAGGGEQFF. This chain links TRBV4-1 with TRBJ2-1, with 15 positions matching TRBD2. V lost 2 bases and J lost 10; bases outside the gene matches: 12. The germline V gene has CDR1 MGHRA and CDR2 YSYEKL. The CDR3 length is 18 residues.

The J gene is TRBJ1-4, the V gene TRBV5-1; no clear D. The germline CDR1 and CDR2 sequences are SGHRS and YFSETQ. The CDR3 extends over 15 amino acids. Trimming took off 1 base at V and 0 bases at J, with 7 bases between the two ends. CDR3 sequence: CASSLSPATNEKLFF. The CDR3 coding sequence is TGCGCCAGCAGCTTGAGTCCGGCAACTAATGAAAAACTGTTTTTT.